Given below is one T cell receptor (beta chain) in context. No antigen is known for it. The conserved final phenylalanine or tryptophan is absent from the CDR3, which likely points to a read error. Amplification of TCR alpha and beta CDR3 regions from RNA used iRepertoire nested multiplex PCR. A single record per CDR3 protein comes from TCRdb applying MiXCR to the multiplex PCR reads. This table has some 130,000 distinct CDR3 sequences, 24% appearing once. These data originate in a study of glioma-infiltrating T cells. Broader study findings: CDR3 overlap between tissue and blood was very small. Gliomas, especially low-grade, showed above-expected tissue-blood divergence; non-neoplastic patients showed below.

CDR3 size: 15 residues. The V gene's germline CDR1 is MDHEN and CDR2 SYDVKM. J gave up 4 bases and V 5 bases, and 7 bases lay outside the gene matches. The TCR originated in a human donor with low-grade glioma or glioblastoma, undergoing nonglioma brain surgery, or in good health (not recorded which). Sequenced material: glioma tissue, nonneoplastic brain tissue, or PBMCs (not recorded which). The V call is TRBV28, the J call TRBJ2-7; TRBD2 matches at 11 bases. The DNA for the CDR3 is TGTGCCAGCAGTGTTAGGTCTAGCGGGGGGTACGAGCAGTACATC. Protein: CASSVRSSGGYEQYI.